This passage covers 4 T cell receptor beta chains from one sample sequenced in a study of shared clonotypes between healthy human individuals. CD45RO-negative, CCR7-positively selected cells formed the naive CD8 fraction, excluding terminally differentiated effector memory CD45RA+ cells. Using immunoSEQ multiplex PCR, the repertoire was profiled, and TCRdb retains in-frame clones only, with some absent. The table lists around 650,000 clones, approximately 96% of them singletons, with roughly 0.12% in the top ten. Sequenced: naive CD8+ T cells sorted from blood. Receptor source: a woman aged 25 to 39 in good health.

V and J are TRBV27 and TRBJ2-1; 14 bases align to TRBD2. This CDR3 spans 15 amino acids. The germline gives CDR1 MNHEY, CDR2 SMNVEV (reference sequence). V lost 6 bases to trimming and J lost 7 bases; unmatched junction nucleotides: 5. CDR3 sequence: CASRPGLAGENEQFF. The CDR3 DNA reads TGTGCCAGCAGGCCGGGACTAGCGGGAGAAAATGAGCAGTTCTTC.

The chain links TRBV4-1 to TRBJ2-7; 8 positions agree with TRBD2. The CDR3 consists of 13 residues. V lost 6 bases and J lost 2; bases outside the gene matches: 3. Germline V gene sequence: CDR1 MGHRA, CDR2 YSYEKL. The CDR3, as DNA: TGCGCCAGCAGTACGCGGGAGGCCTACGAGCAGTACTTC. Amino acid sequence: CASSTREAYEQYF.

The chain employs TRBV13 and TRBJ2-1; 7 nucleotides align to TRBD1. CDR3 length equals 17 residues. CDR1 is PRHDT and CDR2 is FYEKMQ in the germline V gene (reference sequence). Losses at the gene ends were 5 bases for V and 7 bases for J; bases not matched to a gene: 17. As DNA, the CDR3 is TGTGCCAGCAGCCACCCCTCGGGGACAGCGAAGTTGAATGAGCAGTTCTTC. Its protein is CASSHPSGTAKLNEQFF.

This rearrangement joins TRBV6-6 to TRBJ2-7, with D perhaps matching TRBD1 (5 bases). From germline, CDR1 is MNHNY and CDR2 SVGAGI (reference sequence). V was trimmed by 6 bases and J by 0 bases, leaving 6 bases between them. CDR3 size: 12 residues. CDR3 DNA: TGTGCCAGCAGAGACAGCTCCTACGAGCAGTACTTC. Encoded protein: CASRDSSYEQYF.